These 31 T cell receptor beta chains originate from one sample sequenced in a study of blood T cell repertoires in COVID-19. Assay used: immunoSEQ multiplex PCR; TCRdb lists only in-frame clones, some missing. The sample holds hundreds of thousands of clones; about nine tenths are singletons and the top ten take around 12%. The sequenced sample was peripheral blood. These receptors originate from a woman aged 45-60 years with COVID-19, enrolled during active disease.

This clone has a single count. V gene TRBV24-1 combines with J gene TRBJ2-7, with D possibly matching TRBD2 (5 bases). CDR1 and CDR2 from the germline V gene are KGHDR and SFDVKD. The V gene lost 4 bases and the J gene lost 0 bases, with 6 bases spanning the gap. This CDR3 has 13 amino acids. The CDR3 loop is CATSDRDSYEQYF. CDR3 in DNA: TGTGCCACCAGTGACCGGGACTCCTACGAGCAGTACTTC.

The rearrangement joins TRBV9 to TRBJ2-7, with TRBD1 matching over 10 bases. The CDR3 has 15 residues. CDR1 and CDR2 (germline): SGDLS, YYNGEE. V was clipped by 4 bases and J by 3 bases; unmatched bases: 7. The CDR3 loop is CASSPTGQGNYEQYF. CDR3 DNA sequence: TGTGCCAGCAGCCCTACGGGACAGGGGAACTACGAGCAGTACTTC.

V gene TRBV7-8 combines with J gene TRBJ1-4; D remains ambiguous. Per germline, CDR1 SGHVS and CDR2 FQNEAQ. Trimming stripped 2 bases from V and 4 bases from J, with 20 bases between. The CDR3 consists of 18 residues. The CDR3 DNA is TGTGCCAGCAGCTTACCCATGGAGGGAGAAGGAGTTAATGAAAAACTGTTTTTT. Encoded protein: CASSLPMEGEGVNEKLFF.

This clone was picked up a small number of times. For the CDR3, the DNA is TGCGCCAGCAGCTTGGGTTCGGGGGTCATTGCAGAAGCTTTCTTT. Residues: CASSLGSGVIAEAFF. The V gene is TRBV5-1, the J gene TRBJ1-1, with a weak D call TRBD1 (5 bases). Germline-derived CDR1 and CDR2 are SGHRS and YFSETQ. The CDR3 is 15 amino acids. The V gene lost 0 bases and the J gene lost 8 bases, with 17 bases spanning the gap.

The V and J genes are TRBV9 and TRBJ1-4, with a possible D match to TRBD1 (5 bases). The CDR3 runs to 15 residues. V gave up 4 bases and J gave up 5 bases, with 15 bases separating them. The germline gives CDR1 SGDLS, CDR2 YYNGEE. The DNA of the CDR3 is TGTGCCAGCAGCCCCTCCCGGGCAGGGAATGAAAAACTGTTTTTT. Its translation: CASSPSRAGNEKLFF. Full variable domain (missing parts from reference TRBV9 and TRBJ1-4): DSGVTQTPKHLITATGQRVTLRCSPRSGDLSVYWYQQSLDQGLQFLIQYYNGEERAKGNILERFSAQQFPDLHSELNLSSLELGDSALYFCASSPSRAGNEKLFFGSGTQLSVL.

For the CDR3, the DNA is TGTGCCAGCAGCGCGACAGGGTCGGGTCGAAACACCATATATTTT. Its translation is CASSATGSGRNTIYF. The gene calls are TRBV9 and TRBJ1-3, with TRBD1 identical over 7 bases. After removal of 3 bases from V and 5 bases from J, the junction contained 8 bases not matched to a gene. Looked up from germline, CDR1 is SGDLS and CDR2 is YYNGEE. This CDR3 region has 15 residues. The whole variable domain, remainder taken from reference TRBV9 and TRBJ1-3, is DSGVTQTPKHLITATGQRVTLRCSPRSGDLSVYWYQQSLDQGLQFLIQYYNGEERAKGNILERFSAQQFPDLHSELNLSSLELGDSALYFCASSATGSGRNTIYFGEGSWLTVV.

The V gene is TRBV10-1, the J gene TRBJ2-3; TRBD2 matches at 11 bases. V was clipped by 5 bases and J by 5 bases; unmatched bases: 6. The CDR3 has 15 amino acids. Germline-derived CDR1 and CDR2 are WNHNN and SYGVQD (reference sequence). CDR3 residues: CASSHSGGAGDTQYF. CDR3 coding DNA: TGCGCCAGCAGTCATAGCGGGGGGGCCGGAGATACGCAGTATTTT.

This clone has a single count. V is TRBV6-1 and J is TRBJ2-1, with 12 nucleotides matching TRBD2. CDR1 and CDR2 (germline): MNHNS, SASEGT. Trimming removed 4 bases from V and 8 bases from J; junction bases left unmatched: 9. The CDR3 runs to 16 residues. CDR3 amino acids: CASSVRLAGGPDEQFF. The CDR3 nucleotides read TGTGCCAGCAGTGTCCGCCTAGCGGGGGGGCCGGATGAGCAGTTCTTC.

This clone was observed at least ten times. The chain employs TRBV2 and TRBJ2-4; unclear D gene. The germline V and J ends were trimmed by 5 bases and 7 bases, with 12 bases remaining between them. The length of the CDR3 is 13 residues. Germline V gene lookup returns CDR1 SNHLY and CDR2 FYNNEI. CDR3 loop: CASSPDMMNIQYF. In nucleotides, the CDR3 is TGTGCCAGCAGTCCAGACATGATGAACATTCAGTACTTC.

The CDR3 nucleotides read TGTGCCAGCAGCCCAACCACCGGGACAGGGACGGGGGACACCATATATTTT. As protein: CASSPTTGTGTGDTIYF. The chain carries TRBV3-1 (or the pseudogene TRBV3-2) and TRBJ1-3; 9 nucleotides match TRBD1. This CDR3 has 17 amino acids. V dropped 4 bases and J dropped 8; count of bases not matched to a gene: 15. Germline V gene lookup returns CDR1 LGHDT and CDR2 YNNKEL (reference sequence).

The chain uses TRBV11-2 and TRBJ2-7; TRBD1 aligns across 8 bases. This CDR3 spans 17 amino acids. After removal of 4 bases from V and 7 bases from J, the junction contained 18 bases not matched to a gene. CDR1 and CDR2 (germline): SGHAT, FQNNGV. DNA of the CDR3: TGTGCCAGCAGCTCTATGGGGCGACGTCAGGGGGCTGGGGAGCAGTACTTC. The encoded protein is CASSSMGRRQGAGEQYF.

This clone turned up a few times. V and J are TRBV24-1 and TRBJ2-3, with D perhaps TRBD2 (6 bases). Germline V gives CDR1 KGHDR, CDR2 SFDVKD. The V gene lost 5 bases and the J gene lost 11 bases, with 19 bases spanning the gap. The CDR3 runs to 14 residues. CDR3 region: CATSGDSARPMQYF. In DNA form, the CDR3 reads TGTGCCACCAGTGGGGACTCCGCCCGACCGATGCAGTATTTT.

The rearrangement joins TRBV5-1 to TRBJ1-1; D may be TRBD1 (5 bases). The germline gives CDR1 SGHRS, CDR2 YFSETQ. The CDR3 totals 15 residues. V was pared by 2 bases and J by 6 bases, with 17 bases between. The CDR3 nucleotides are TGCGCCAGCAGCTTAATGGGGCCCTGGAATGCTGAAGCTTTCTTT. Its protein product is CASSLMGPWNAEAFF.

V usage is TRBV7-9 and J usage is TRBJ2-7; TRBD1 matches at 7 bases. CDR1 is SEHNR, CDR2 FQNEAQ, per germline (reference sequence). The ends lost 5 bases at V and 0 bases at J; junction bases unmatched: 4. The CDR3 contains 14 residues. Here the CDR3 reads CASSTTGISYEQYF. The DNA for the CDR3 is TGTGCCAGCAGCACGACAGGGATCTCCTACGAGCAGTACTTC. The entire variable domain, with the rest obtained from reference TRBV7-9 and TRBJ2-7, is as follows: DTGVSQNPRHKITKRGQNVTFRCDPISEHNRLYWYRQTLGQGPEFLTYFQNEAQLEKSRLLSDRFSAERPKGSFSTLEIQRTEQGDSAMYLCASSTTGISYEQYFGPGTRLTVT.

The chain carries TRBV2 and TRBJ2-5, with 9 bases matching TRBD1. Germline V gene sequence: CDR1 SNHLY, CDR2 FYNNEI. The V segment lost 4 bases and the J segment 4 bases; nucleotides outside the gene matches: 1. This CDR3 has 13 residues. The CDR3 sequence: CASSGGQGETQYF. The CDR3 DNA sequence: TGTGCCAGCAGTGGGGGACAGGGAGAGACCCAGTACTTC. The variable domain in full, with the rest retrieved from reference TRBV2 and TRBJ2-5, is EPEVTQTPSHQVTQMGQEVILRCVPISNHLYFYWYRQILGQKVEFLVSFYNNEISEKSEIFDDQFSVERPDGSNFTLKIRSTKLEDSAMYFCASSGGQGETQYFGPGTRLLVL.

The chain joins TRBV10-1 to TRBJ1-1; D is perhaps TRBD1 (5 bases). Germline CDR1 reads WNHNN; CDR2 reads SYGVQD (reference sequence). The CDR3 extends over 12 amino acids. Trimming shortened V by 3 bases and J by 7 bases, and 9 bases separated the two germline ends. CDR3 protein: CASSDLQGEAFF. CDR3 DNA: TGCGCCAGCAGTGATTTGCAGGGTGAAGCTTTCTTT.

This chain connects TRBV11-3 to TRBJ1-2; D is unresolved. The CDR3 is 17 amino acids. V was clipped by 2 bases and J by 3 bases, with 19 bases between them. The germline gives CDR1 SGHNT, CDR2 YENEEA. The CDR3 DNA sequence: TGTGCCAGCAGCTTAACTACAGAATCCCCGAGGGACTATGGCTACACCTTC. Translation: CASSLTTESPRDYGYTF.

The rearrangement uses TRBV2 and TRBJ1-4, with D unclear. V was cut by 8 bases and J by 8 bases, with 6 bases left in between. The CDR3 sequence is 10 residues long. CDR1 and CDR2 from the germline V gene are SNHLY and FYNNEI. Here the CDR3 DNA reads TGTGCCAGCGGAGAAGAAAAACTGTTTTTT. Encoded protein: CASGEEKLFF. Together with reference TRBV2 and TRBJ1-4, the CDR3 gives the full variable domain: EPEVTQTPSHQVTQMGQEVILRCVPISNHLYFYWYRQILGQKVEFLVSFYNNEISEKSEIFDDQFSVERPDGSNFTLKIRSTKLEDSAMYFCASGEEKLFFGSGTQLSVL.

This chain links TRBV5-8 with TRBJ2-1; a possible D gene is TRBD2 (6 bases). CDR1 and CDR2 (germline): SGHTS, YDEGEE. The CDR3 runs to 16 residues. Trimming removed 3 bases at V and 4 bases at J, with 17 bases between. The CDR3 DNA is TGTGCCAGCAGCTCCCTGGCGGGGCGATTATACAATGAGCAGTTCTTC. Translation: CASSSLAGRLYNEQFF.

This clone has just one count. The chain combines TRBV3-1 (or the pseudogene TRBV3-2) with TRBJ1-2, with TRBD1 matching 7 bases. V lost 4 bases and J lost 5; bases outside the gene matches: 7. The CDR3 loop spans 14 amino acids. From germline, CDR1 is LGHDT and CDR2 YNNKEL (reference sequence). Here the CDR3 reads CASSLEGALYGYTF. CDR3 coding DNA: TGTGCCAGCAGCCTCGAGGGGGCGCTTTATGGCTACACCTTC.

Only one count was recorded for this clone. V usage is TRBV11-2 and J usage is TRBJ1-6; D not resolved. The germline V gene encodes CDR1 SGHAT and CDR2 FQNNGV. Trimming pared 0 bases from V and 9 bases from J, leaving 3 bases between. The CDR3 is made up of 12 amino acids. The CDR3 DNA reads TGTGCCAGCAGCTTAGACAGTTCACCCCTCCACTTT. Translated, it gives CASSLDSSPLHF.

The J gene is TRBJ1-2, the V gene TRBV27; 8 bases line up with TRBD1. CDR3 length: 13 amino acids. The germline CDR1 and CDR2 sequences are MNHEY and SMNVEV (reference sequence). After removal of 4 bases from V and 2 bases from J, the junction contained 0 bases not matched to a gene. CDR3 DNA: TGTGCCAGCAGTTGGACAGGGAACTATGGCTACACCTTC. Its translation: CASSWTGNYGYTF.

Points on this clone: Other nucleotide sequences from this sample produce the same CDR3. CDR3 amino acids: CASSLVGGDTQYF. The CDR3 coding sequence is TGTGCCAGCAGTTTAGTTGGGGGGGATACGCAGTATTTT. The gene calls are TRBV12-3 or TRBV12-4 and TRBJ2-3, with TRBD2 as a possible D gene (6 bases). This CDR3 contains 13 residues. V lost 1 base and J lost 6, with 8 bases in between.

The V call is TRBV6-1, the J call TRBJ1-5; TRBD1 matches 11 bases. Germline CDR1 is MNHNS and CDR2 is SASEGT. This CDR3 is 17 amino acids long. Trimming cost V 0 bases and J 4 bases; bases outside gene matches: 5. CDR3 bases: TGTGCCAGCAGTGAAGCGCGGGACAGGGGGTCGAATCAGCCCCAGCATTTT. As protein: CASSEARDRGSNQPQHF.

V and J are TRBV9 and TRBJ1-3; D unclear. The ends were cut back, 4 bases at V and 4 bases at J, with 18 bases in the middle. CDR3 length: 16 amino acids. Germline V gene lookup returns CDR1 SGDLS and CDR2 YYNGEE. The CDR3 is CASSPPYSSGGNTIYF. The CDR3 bases are TGTGCCAGCAGCCCTCCCTACTCCTCGGGGGGAAACACCATATATTTT.

V and J are TRBV7-8 and TRBJ1-4; 9 bases are a match to TRBD1. The V gene's germline CDR1 is SGHVS and CDR2 FQNEAQ. The length of the CDR3 is 15 residues. Trimming at V came to 4 bases and at J to 8 bases, leaving 8 bases not matched to a gene. CDR3 in DNA: TGTGCCAGCAGCTGGGCGGGACAGGGAGGAGAAAAACTGTTTTTT. Translated: CASSWAGQGGEKLFF.

V is TRBV24-1 and J is TRBJ2-2, with 7 positions matching TRBD1. J gave up 5 bases and V 4 bases, and 9 bases lay outside the gene matches. Germline V gives CDR1 KGHDR, CDR2 SFDVKD. The CDR3 consists of 16 residues. This chain's CDR3 is CATSDLGQSGTGELFF. CDR3 coding DNA: TGTGCCACCAGTGACCTGGGACAGTCGGGAACCGGGGAGCTGTTTTTT.

The V and J genes are TRBV5-4 and TRBJ1-2, with no clear D. CDR3 length: 14 residues. Trimming removed 7 bases from V and 3 bases from J, with 16 bases in between. Germline lookup yields CDR1 SGHNT and CDR2 YYREEE (reference sequence). CDR3 region: CASGDGSNHYGYTF. The CDR3 nucleotides are TGTGCCAGCGGAGATGGAAGTAACCACTATGGCTACACCTTC.

This clone is a singleton in its sample. The V and J genes are TRBV11-1 and TRBJ2-7; 10 nucleotides align to TRBD1. J gave up 6 bases and V 6 bases, and 14 bases lay outside the gene matches. In germline, CDR1 is SGHAT, CDR2 FQDESV (reference sequence). The CDR3 is 16 residues long. CDR3 in amino acids: CASSRAMDRGKSEQYF. In DNA form, the CDR3 reads TGTGCCAGCAGTCGTGCCATGGACAGGGGGAAGTCCGAGCAGTACTTC.

The chain couples TRBV11-2 to TRBJ1-1; maybe TRBD1 (6 bases). Germline V gene sequence: CDR1 SGHAT, CDR2 FQNNGV. The CDR3 is 13 amino acids. Trimming pared 5 bases from V and 3 bases from J, leaving 10 bases between. CDR3 sequence: CASSPDRYTEAFF. Written as DNA, the CDR3 is TGTGCCAGCAGCCCCGACAGGTACACTGAAGCTTTCTTT.

The chain recombines TRBV6-5 with TRBJ1-1; 7 positions agree with TRBD1. Germline V gene sequence: CDR1 MNHEY, CDR2 SVGAGI. The V and J ends lost 8 bases and 7 bases, in that order; junction bases with no gene match: 13. The CDR3 is 14 amino acids. CDR3 region: CASLNPDRAVEAFF. CDR3 bases: TGTGCCAGCCTAAACCCCGACAGGGCCGTTGAAGCTTTCTTT.